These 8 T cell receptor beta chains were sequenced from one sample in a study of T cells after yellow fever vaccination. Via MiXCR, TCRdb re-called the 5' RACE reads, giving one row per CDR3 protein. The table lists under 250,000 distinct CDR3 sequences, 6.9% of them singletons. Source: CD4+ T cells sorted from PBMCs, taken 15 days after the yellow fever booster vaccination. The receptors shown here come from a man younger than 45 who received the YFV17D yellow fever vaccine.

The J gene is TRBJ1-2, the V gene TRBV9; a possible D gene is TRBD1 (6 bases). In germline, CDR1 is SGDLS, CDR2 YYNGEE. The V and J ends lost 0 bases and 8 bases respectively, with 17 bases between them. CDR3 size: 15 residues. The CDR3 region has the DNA TGTGCCAGCAGCGTAGAAGCGGGGGGGGCGCGGGGCTACACCTTC. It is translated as CASSVEAGGARGYTF.

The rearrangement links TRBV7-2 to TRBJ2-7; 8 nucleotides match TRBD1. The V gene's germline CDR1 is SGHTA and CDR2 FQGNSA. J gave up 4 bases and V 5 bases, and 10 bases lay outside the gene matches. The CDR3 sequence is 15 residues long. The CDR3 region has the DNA TGTGCCAGCAGCCCCGGACAGGGAGATCTGTACGAGCAGTACTTC. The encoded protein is CASSPGQGDLYEQYF. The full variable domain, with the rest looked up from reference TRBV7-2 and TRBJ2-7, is GAGVSQSPSNKVTEKGKDVELRCDPISGHTALYWYRQSLGQGLEFLIYFQGNSAPDKSGLPSDRFSAERTGGSVSTLTIQRTQQEDSAVYLCASSPGQGDLYEQYFGPGTRLTVT.

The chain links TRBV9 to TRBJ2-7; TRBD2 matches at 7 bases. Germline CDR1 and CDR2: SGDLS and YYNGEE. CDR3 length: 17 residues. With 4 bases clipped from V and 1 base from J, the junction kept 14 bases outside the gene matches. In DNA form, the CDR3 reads TGTGCCAGCAGCCCTAGTCGGTTGGACGGGAGGTCCTACGAGCAGTACTTC. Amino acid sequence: CASSPSRLDGRSYEQYF.

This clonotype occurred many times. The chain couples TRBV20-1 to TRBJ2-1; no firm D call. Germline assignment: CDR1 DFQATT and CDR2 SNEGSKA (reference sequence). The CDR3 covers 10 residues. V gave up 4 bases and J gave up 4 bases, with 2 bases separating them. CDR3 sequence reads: CSANYNEQFF. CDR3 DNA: TGCAGTGCTAATTACAATGAGCAGTTCTTC.

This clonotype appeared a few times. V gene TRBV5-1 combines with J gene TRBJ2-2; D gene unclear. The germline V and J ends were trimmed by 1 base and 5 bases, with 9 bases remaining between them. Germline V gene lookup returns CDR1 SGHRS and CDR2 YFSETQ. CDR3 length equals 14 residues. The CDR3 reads CASSLTAATGELFF. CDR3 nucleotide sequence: TGCGCCAGCAGCTTGACAGCAGCTACCGGGGAGCTGTTTTTT.

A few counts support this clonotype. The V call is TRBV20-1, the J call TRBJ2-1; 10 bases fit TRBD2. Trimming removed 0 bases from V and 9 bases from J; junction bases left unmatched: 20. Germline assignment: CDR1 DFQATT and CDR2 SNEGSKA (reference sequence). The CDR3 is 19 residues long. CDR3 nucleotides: TGCAGTGCTAGAGATCGACGTCAGGGGGGCCTAGCGGGAGTTCTTGAGCAGTTCTTC. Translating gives CSARDRRQGGLAGVLEQFF.

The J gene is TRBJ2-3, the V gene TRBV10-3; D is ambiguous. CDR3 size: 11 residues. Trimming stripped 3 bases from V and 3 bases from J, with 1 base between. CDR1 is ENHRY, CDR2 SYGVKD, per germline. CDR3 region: CAISDTDTQYF. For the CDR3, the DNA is TGTGCCATCAGTGATACAGATACGCAGTATTTT.

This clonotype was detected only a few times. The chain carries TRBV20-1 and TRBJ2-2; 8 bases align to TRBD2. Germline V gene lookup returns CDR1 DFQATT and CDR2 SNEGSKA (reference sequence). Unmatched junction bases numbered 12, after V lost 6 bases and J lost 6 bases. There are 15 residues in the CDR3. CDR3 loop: CSAAPGTRSSGELFF. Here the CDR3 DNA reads TGCAGTGCAGCCCCCGGGACTAGATCATCCGGGGAGCTGTTTTTT.